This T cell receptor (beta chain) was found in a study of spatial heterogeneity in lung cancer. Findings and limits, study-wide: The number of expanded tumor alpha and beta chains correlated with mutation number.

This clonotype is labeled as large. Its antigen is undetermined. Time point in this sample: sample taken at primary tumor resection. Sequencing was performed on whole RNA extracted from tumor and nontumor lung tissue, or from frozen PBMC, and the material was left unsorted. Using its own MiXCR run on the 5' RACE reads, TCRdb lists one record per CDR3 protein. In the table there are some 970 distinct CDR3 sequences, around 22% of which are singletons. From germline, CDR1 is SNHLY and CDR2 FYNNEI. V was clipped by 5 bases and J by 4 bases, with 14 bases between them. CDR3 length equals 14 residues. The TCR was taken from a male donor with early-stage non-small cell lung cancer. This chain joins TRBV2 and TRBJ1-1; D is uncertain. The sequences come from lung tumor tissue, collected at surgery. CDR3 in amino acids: CASSRGLASTEAFF. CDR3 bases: TGTGCCAGCAGTCGTGGACTGGCAAGCACTGAAGCTTTCTTT. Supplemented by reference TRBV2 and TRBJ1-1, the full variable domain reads EPEVTQTPSHQVTQMGQEVILRCVPISNHLYFYWYRQILGQKVEFLVSFYNNEISEKSEIFDDQFSVERPDGSNFTLKIRSTKLEDSAMYFCASSRGLASTEAFFGQGTRLTVV.